This T cell receptor (beta chain) comes out of a study of control samples from healthy donors and cancer patients. The CDR3 totals 14 residues. Trimming took 2 bases from V and 8 from J, leaving 10 bases between them. Germline CDR1 and CDR2: LNHDA and SQIVND (reference sequence). Only in-frame clones appear in the TCRdb table, and some are missing; sequencing was by immunoSEQ multiplex PCR. The sample carries roughly 84,000 clones, 70% to 90% recorded once. The sample taken for sequencing was blood. The chain combines TRBV19 with TRBJ1-6; a weak D match, TRBD1 (6 bases). This receptor was taken from a man aged 45 to 65 in good health. In DNA, the CDR3 is TGTGCCAGTAGTATAACAGGGTGGGATTCACCCCTCCACTTT. It codes for CASSITGWDSPLHF.